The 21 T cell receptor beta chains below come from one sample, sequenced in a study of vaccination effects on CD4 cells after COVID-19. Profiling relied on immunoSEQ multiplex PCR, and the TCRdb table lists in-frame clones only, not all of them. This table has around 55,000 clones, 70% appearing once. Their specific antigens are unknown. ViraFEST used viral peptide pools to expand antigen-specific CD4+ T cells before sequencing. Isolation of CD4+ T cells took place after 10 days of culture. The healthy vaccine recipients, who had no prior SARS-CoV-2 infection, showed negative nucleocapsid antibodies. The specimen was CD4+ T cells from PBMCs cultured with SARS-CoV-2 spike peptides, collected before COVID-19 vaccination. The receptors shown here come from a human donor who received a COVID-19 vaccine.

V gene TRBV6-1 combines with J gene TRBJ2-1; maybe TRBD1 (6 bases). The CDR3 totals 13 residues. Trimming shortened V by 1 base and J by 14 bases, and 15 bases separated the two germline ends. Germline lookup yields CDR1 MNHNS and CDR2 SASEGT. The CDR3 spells CASSEERGTFEFF. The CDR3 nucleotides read TGTGCCAGCAGTGAAGAAAGGGGGACATTCGAGTTCTTC.

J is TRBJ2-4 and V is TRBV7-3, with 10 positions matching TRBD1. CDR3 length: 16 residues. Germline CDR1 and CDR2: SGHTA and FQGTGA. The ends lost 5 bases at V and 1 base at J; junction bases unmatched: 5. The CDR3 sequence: CASSPTGGGAKNIQYF. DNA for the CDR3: TGTGCCAGCAGCCCGACAGGGGGCGGCGCCAAAAACATTCAGTACTTC.

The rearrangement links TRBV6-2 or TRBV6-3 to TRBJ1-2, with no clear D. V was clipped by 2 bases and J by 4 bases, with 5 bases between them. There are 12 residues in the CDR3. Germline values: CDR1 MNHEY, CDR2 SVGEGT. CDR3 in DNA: TGTGCCAGCAGTTACGAATCCTATGGCTACACCTTC. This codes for CASSYESYGYTF.

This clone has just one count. The CDR3 DNA sequence: TGTGCCAGCACCAAGGCGGGGGGTGGGGCAGATACGCAGTATTTT. The encoded protein is CASTKAGGGADTQYF. The rearrangement uses TRBV2 and TRBJ2-3; 8 bases are a match to TRBD2. CDR1 is SNHLY, CDR2 FYNNEI, per germline. This CDR3 has 15 residues. Trimming at V came to 7 bases and at J to 4 bases, leaving 10 bases not matched to a gene. The variable domain in full, with the rest retrieved from reference TRBV2 and TRBJ2-3, is EPEVTQTPSHQVTQMGQEVILRCVPISNHLYFYWYRQILGQKVEFLVSFYNNEISEKSEIFDDQFSVERPDGSNFTLKIRSTKLEDSAMYFCASTKAGGGADTQYFGPGTRLTVL.

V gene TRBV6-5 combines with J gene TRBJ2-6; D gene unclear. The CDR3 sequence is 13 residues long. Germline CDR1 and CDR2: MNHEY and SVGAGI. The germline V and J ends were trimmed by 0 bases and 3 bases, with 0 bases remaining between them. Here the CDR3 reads CASSYSGANVLTF. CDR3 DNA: TGTGCCAGCAGTTACTCTGGGGCCAACGTCCTGACTTTC.

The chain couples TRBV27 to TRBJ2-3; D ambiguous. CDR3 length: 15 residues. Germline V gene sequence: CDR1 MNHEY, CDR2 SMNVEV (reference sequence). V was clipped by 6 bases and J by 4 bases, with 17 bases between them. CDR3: CASRTLEGKADTQYF. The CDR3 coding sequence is TGTGCCAGCAGGACCCTGGAAGGGAAAGCAGATACGCAGTATTTT.

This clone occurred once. The CDR3 DNA reads as TGTGCCAGCAGCCAAGATGGGGTTAGAGCGGGGAAGGCCGGGGAGCTGTTTTTT. Residues: CASSQDGVRAGKAGELFF. The rearrangement joins TRBV3-1 (or the pseudogene TRBV3-2) to TRBJ2-2, with 7 bases fitting TRBD2. The CDR3 is 18 amino acids. J gave up 6 bases and V 0 bases, and 13 bases lay outside the gene matches. Germline V gives CDR1 LGHDT, CDR2 YNNKEL (reference sequence).

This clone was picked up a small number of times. The CDR3 nucleotides read TGTGCCAGCTCACCAGGGCAGGCCGATAATTCACCCCTCCACTTT. It translates to CASSPGQADNSPLHF. The chain is built from TRBV18 and TRBJ1-6; the D is unclear. Trimming took 2 bases from V and 5 from J, leaving 10 bases between them. Germline V lookup: CDR1 KGHSH, CDR2 LQKENI. The CDR3 covers 15 residues.

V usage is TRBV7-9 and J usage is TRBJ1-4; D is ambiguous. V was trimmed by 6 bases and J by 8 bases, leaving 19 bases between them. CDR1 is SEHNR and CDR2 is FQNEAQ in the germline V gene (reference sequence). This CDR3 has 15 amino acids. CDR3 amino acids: CASSSVGGLGEKLFF. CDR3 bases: TGTGCCAGCAGTTCTGTGGGAGGGCTTGGAGAAAAACTGTTTTTT.

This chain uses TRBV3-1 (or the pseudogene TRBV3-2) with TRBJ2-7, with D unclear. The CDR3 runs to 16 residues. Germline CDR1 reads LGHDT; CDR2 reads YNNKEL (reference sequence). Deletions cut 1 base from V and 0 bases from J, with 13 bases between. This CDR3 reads CASSQAGRVPSYEQYF. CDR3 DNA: TGTGCCAGCAGCCAAGCCGGAAGGGTGCCCTCCTACGAGCAGTACTTC.

The chain's CDR3 is CASSLDRDYSTDTQYF. The CDR3 nucleotides read TGTGCCAGCAGCTTAGACAGGGATTACAGCACAGATACGCAGTATTTT. V gene TRBV7-6 combines with J gene TRBJ2-3; the D gene is possibly TRBD1 (6 bases). Trimming pared 1 base from V and 0 bases from J, leaving 11 bases between. Germline CDR1 SGHVS, CDR2 FNYEAQ. The CDR3 has 16 residues.

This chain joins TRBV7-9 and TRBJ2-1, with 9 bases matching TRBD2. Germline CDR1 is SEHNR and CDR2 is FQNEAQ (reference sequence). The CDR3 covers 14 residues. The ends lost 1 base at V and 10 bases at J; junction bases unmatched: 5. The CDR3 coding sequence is TGTGCCAGCAGCTTAGGGACTAGCGTACAAGAGCAGTTCTTC. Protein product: CASSLGTSVQEQFF.

CDR3 loop: CASSLGGGIYEQYF. CDR3 nucleotides: TGTGCCAGCAGTTTAGGCGGGGGGATCTACGAGCAGTACTTC. This chain joins TRBV27 and TRBJ2-7; TRBD2 agrees at 8 bases. The CDR3 runs 14 residues. Germline V gives CDR1 MNHEY, CDR2 SMNVEV (reference sequence). The trim removed 2 bases at V and 3 bases at J, leaving 3 bases unmatched.

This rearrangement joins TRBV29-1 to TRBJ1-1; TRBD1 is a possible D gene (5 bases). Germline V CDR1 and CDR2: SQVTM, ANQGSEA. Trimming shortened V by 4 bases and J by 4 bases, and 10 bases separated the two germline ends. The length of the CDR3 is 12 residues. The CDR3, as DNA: TGCAGCGTTGGCAGGGCGGGCACTGAAGCTTTCTTT. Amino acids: CSVGRAGTEAFF.

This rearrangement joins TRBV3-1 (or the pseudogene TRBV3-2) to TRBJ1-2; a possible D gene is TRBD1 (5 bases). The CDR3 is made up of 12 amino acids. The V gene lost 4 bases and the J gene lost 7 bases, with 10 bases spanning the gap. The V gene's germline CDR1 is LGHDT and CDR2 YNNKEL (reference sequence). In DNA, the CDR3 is TGTGCCAGCAGCCCCCCAGGGTTTGGCTACACCTTC. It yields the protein CASSPPGFGYTF.

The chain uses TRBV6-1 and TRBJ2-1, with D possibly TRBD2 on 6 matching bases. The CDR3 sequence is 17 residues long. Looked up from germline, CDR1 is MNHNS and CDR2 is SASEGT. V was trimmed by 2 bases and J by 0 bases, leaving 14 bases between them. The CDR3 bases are TGTGCCAGCAGTGAAAGAGTTGGGCGGGGCTCCTACAATGAGCAGTTCTTC. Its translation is CASSERVGRGSYNEQFF.

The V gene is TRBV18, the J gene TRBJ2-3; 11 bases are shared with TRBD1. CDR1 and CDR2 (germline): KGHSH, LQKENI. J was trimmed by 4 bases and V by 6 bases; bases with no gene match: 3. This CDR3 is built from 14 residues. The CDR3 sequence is CASSPGQGADTQYF. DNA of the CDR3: TGTGCCAGCTCGCCGGGACAGGGGGCAGATACGCAGTATTTT. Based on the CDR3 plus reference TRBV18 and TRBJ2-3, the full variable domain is NAGVMQNPRHLVRRRGQEARLRCSPMKGHSHVYWYRQLPEEGLKFMVYLQKENIIDESGMPKERFSAEFPKEGPSILRIQQVVRGDSAAYFCASSPGQGADTQYFGPGTRLTVL.

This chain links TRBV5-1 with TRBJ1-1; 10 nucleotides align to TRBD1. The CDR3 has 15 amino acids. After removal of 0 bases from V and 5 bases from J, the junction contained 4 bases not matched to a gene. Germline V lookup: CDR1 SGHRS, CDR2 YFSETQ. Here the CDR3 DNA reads TGCGCCAGCAGCTTGGGGGGGGGACAGGGGACTGAAGCTTTCTTT. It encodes CASSLGGGQGTEAFF.

In nucleotides, the CDR3 is TGTGCCAGCAGGCCCCGGGACCGTACTACCGAGCAGTACTTC. Translated, it gives CASRPRDRTTEQYF. This chain connects TRBV6-4 to TRBJ2-7, with D tentatively TRBD1 or TRBD2 (5 bases each). Trimming removed 6 bases from V and 6 bases from J, with 18 bases in between. Germline V gene lookup returns CDR1 MRHNA and CDR2 SNTAGT. The CDR3 sequence is 14 residues long.

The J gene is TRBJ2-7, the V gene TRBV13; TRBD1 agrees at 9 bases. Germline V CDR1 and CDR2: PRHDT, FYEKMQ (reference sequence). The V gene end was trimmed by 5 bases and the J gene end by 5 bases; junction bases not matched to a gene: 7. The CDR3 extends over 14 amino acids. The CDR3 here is CASSPTGGFDEQYF. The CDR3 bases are TGTGCCAGCAGCCCGACAGGGGGATTTGACGAGCAGTACTTC.

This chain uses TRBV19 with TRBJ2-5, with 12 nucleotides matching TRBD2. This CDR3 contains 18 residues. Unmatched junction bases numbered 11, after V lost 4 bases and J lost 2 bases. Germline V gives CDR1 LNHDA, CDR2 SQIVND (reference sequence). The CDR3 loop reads CASSTAGPGLAGQETQYF. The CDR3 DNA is TGTGCCAGTAGTACTGCGGGCCCAGGACTAGCGGGGCAAGAGACCCAGTACTTC.